Listed below are T cell receptor beta chains from one sample, sequenced in a study of T-cell reconstitution after alpha-beta-depleted transplantation in children. TCRdb reanalysed the PCR reads using MiXCR and keeps one entry per CDR3 protein. The table includes a few hundred thousand distinct CDR3 sequences, 10% detected once. Sequences were derived from PBMCs from the stem cell graft donor, sampled from the stem cell graft. The receptors were sampled from a human donor who donated a stem cell graft to a child with acute lymphoblastic leukemia. CDR3s include the opening cysteine and the closing phenylalanine or tryptophan. A D gene is named only where the DNA matches it firmly. Clone size is not always given. Where it is, it says once, few, many or a class for expanded clones.

abundance: many; d_gene: NA; j_gene: TRBJ2-1; v_gene: TRBV7-8; CDR3aa: CASSLVGPGVDEQFF; CDR3nt: TGTGCCAGCAGCTTAGTCGGCCCAGGGGTCGATGAGCAGTTCTTC
abundance: few; d_gene: NA; j_gene: TRBJ2-3; v_gene: TRBV11-2; CDR3aa: CASSFRVDGTDTQYF; CDR3nt: TGTGCCAGCAGCTTCCGGGTTGATGGCACAGATACGCAGTATTTT
abundance: many; d_gene: TRBD1; j_gene: TRBJ2-7; v_gene: TRBV5-6; CDR3aa: CASSWDRGNYEQYF; CDR3nt: TGTGCCAGCAGCTGGGACAGGGGAAACTACGAGCAGTACTTC
abundance: few; d_gene: TRBD1; j_gene: TRBJ1-2; v_gene: TRBV4-2; CDR3aa: CASSQEDREAYYGYTF; CDR3nt: TGTGCCAGCAGCCAAGAGGACAGGGAGGCGTACTATGGCTACACCTTC
abundance: few; d_gene: TRBD2; j_gene: TRBJ2-7; v_gene: TRBV9; CDR3aa: CASSKRLAGEDEQYF; CDR3nt: TGTGCCAGCAGCAAAAGACTAGCGGGAGAAGACGAGCAGTACTTC
abundance: many; d_gene: NA; j_gene: TRBJ2-7; v_gene: TRBV6-5; CDR3aa: CASSYGGTDEQYF; CDR3nt: TGTGCCAGCAGTTACGGTGGGACCGACGAGCAGTACTTC
abundance: few; d_gene: NA; j_gene: TRBJ2-7; v_gene: TRBV27; CDR3aa: CASAPQPSYEQYF; CDR3nt: TGTGCCAGCGCACCACAGCCCTCCTACGAGCAGTACTTC
abundance: few; d_gene: NA; j_gene: TRBJ1-2; v_gene: TRBV28; CDR3aa: CASTESLGAHNYGYTF; CDR3nt: TGTGCCAGCACCGAGTCTCTGGGGGCGCATAACTATGGCTACACCTTC
abundance: few; d_gene: NA; j_gene: TRBJ1-1; v_gene: TRBV20-1; CDR3aa: CSARDPRGQTEAFF; CDR3nt: TGCAGTGCTAGAGATCCGCGGGGGCAGACTGAAGCTTTCTTT
abundance: NA; d_gene: TRBD1; j_gene: TRBJ2-2; v_gene: TRBV2; CDR3aa: CASNAGTGGPPGELFF; CDR3nt: TGTGCCAGCAACGCCGGGACAGGGGGTCCTCCCGGGGAGCTGTTTTTT
abundance: NA; d_gene: NA; j_gene: TRBJ2-1; v_gene: TRBV6-5; CDR3aa: CASSPGLTYSYNEQFF; CDR3nt: TGTGCCAGCAGCCCCGGACTAACATACTCCTACAATGAGCAGTTCTTC
abundance: few; d_gene: TRBD2; j_gene: TRBJ2-3; v_gene: TRBV11-2; CDR3aa: CASSLYPLAGGADTQYF; CDR3nt: TGTGCCAGCAGCTTATATCCCCTAGCGGGAGGTGCAGATACGCAGTATTTT
abundance: NA; d_gene: NA; j_gene: TRBJ2-7; v_gene: TRBV7-8; CDR3aa: CASSLEGGAYYEQYF; CDR3nt: TGTGCCAGCAGCTTAGAGGGGGGGGCCTACTACGAGCAGTACTTC
abundance: NA; d_gene: TRBD1; j_gene: TRBJ2-6; v_gene: TRBV15; CDR3aa: CATSTGQGASGANVLTF; CDR3nt: TGTGCCACCAGCACGGGACAGGGGGCGTCTGGGGCCAACGTCCTGACTTTC
abundance: few; d_gene: NA; j_gene: TRBJ2-5; v_gene: TRBV10-3; CDR3aa: CAISESSVTETQYF; CDR3nt: TGTGCCATCAGTGAGTCATCCGTGACTGAGACCCAGTACTTC
abundance: NA; d_gene: NA; j_gene: TRBJ1-1; v_gene: TRBV9; CDR3aa: CASSVVGRNTEAFF; CDR3nt: TGTGCCAGCAGCGTAGTAGGGAGGAACACTGAAGCTTTCTTT